This T cell receptor (beta chain) was sequenced for a study of blood T cell repertoires in COVID-19. Using immunoSEQ multiplex PCR, the repertoire was profiled, and TCRdb retains in-frame clones only, with some absent. In the table there are 100,000 to 150,000 clones, approximately 84% of which are singletons. This clone occurred a few times. V was trimmed by 4 bases and J by 8 bases, leaving 14 bases between them. Germline-derived CDR1 and CDR2 are SQVTM and ANQGSEA. CDR3 length: 12 residues. V usage is TRBV29-1 and J usage is TRBJ1-2, with D unresolved. Sequenced material: peripheral blood. This sequence originates from a man in his sixties with acute or convalescent COVID-19. In nucleotides, the CDR3 is TGCAGCGTTGCAGGTCCGCTGGAAGGCTACACCTTC. It yields the protein CSVAGPLEGYTF. Using reference TRBV29-1 and TRBJ1-2 for the parts outside the CDR3, the full variable domain is SAVISQKPSRDICQRGTSLTIQCQVDSQVTMMFWYRQQPGQSLTLIATANQGSEATYESGFVIDKFPISRPNLTFSTLTVSNMSPEDSSIYLCSVAGPLEGYTFGSGTRLTVV.